The 19 T cell receptor beta chains below come from one sample, sequenced in a study of control samples from healthy donors and cancer patients. Libraries were prepared by immunoSEQ multiplex PCR; TCRdb keeps only in-frame clonotypes and omits some of them. The table has 200,000 or so clones, roughly 94% seen once; the top ten hold over 1.2%. Input material: blood. These TCRs come from a man aged 50 to 60 in good health.

This chain uses TRBV6-4 with TRBJ2-7, with 7 bases matching TRBD1. CDR1 and CDR2 from the germline V gene are MRHNA and SNTAGT. The CDR3 has 14 residues. Trimming cost V 5 bases and J 3 bases; bases outside gene matches: 7. CDR3 protein: CASSSTGDDYEQYF. CDR3 DNA sequence: TGTGCCAGCAGTTCAACAGGGGATGACTACGAGCAGTACTTC.

The chain uses TRBV19 and TRBJ2-6; D might be TRBD2 (5 bases). CDR1 and CDR2 from the germline V gene are LNHDA and SQIVND (reference sequence). The CDR3 has 19 residues. V was pared by 8 bases and J by 0 bases, with 23 bases between. CDR3 coding DNA: TGTGCCAGTTCGTCACGGGTAGGGAGATATATCTCTGGGGCCAACGTCCTGACTTTC. Its translation: CASSSRVGRYISGANVLTF. Variable domain in full (rest from reference TRBV19 and TRBJ2-6): DGGITQSPKYLFRKEGQNVTLSCEQNLNHDAMYWYRQDPGQGLRLIYYSQIVNDFQKGDIAEGYSVSREKKESFPLTVTSAQKNPTAFYLCASSSRVGRYISGANVLTFGAGSRLTVL.

The rearrangement joins TRBV15 to TRBJ2-6; the D is unclear. The CDR3 runs 16 residues. In germline, CDR1 is LNHNV, CDR2 YYDKDF (reference sequence). Trimming shortened V by 2 bases and J by 1 base, and 9 bases separated the two germline ends. The CDR3 region has the DNA TGTGCCACCAGCAGAAACAGCCATTCTGGGGCCAACGTCCTGACTTTC. Encoded protein: CATSRNSHSGANVLTF.

V gene TRBV5-1 combines with J gene TRBJ2-5, with 11 bases aligning to TRBD2. The germline V gene encodes CDR1 SGHRS and CDR2 YFSETQ. This CDR3 is 16 amino acids long. Trimming took 0 bases from V and 1 from J; bases not matched to a gene: 2. CDR3 nucleotides: TGCGCCAGCAGCTTGGGGGGGACTAGCGGCCAAGAGACCCAGTACTTC. Its protein product is CASSLGGTSGQETQYF.

This sequence joins TRBV5-1 and TRBJ1-4; no firm D call. The ends were cut back, 3 bases at V and 8 bases at J, with 14 bases in the middle. The germline V gene encodes CDR1 SGHRS and CDR2 YFSETQ. The CDR3 is made up of 14 amino acids. The CDR3 sequence: CASSSSIEGEKLFF. The DNA for the CDR3 is TGCGCCAGCAGCTCCTCGATTGAAGGGGAAAAACTGTTTTTT.

With regard to this clone: Other DNA sequences in the same sample also yield this CDR3. V and J are TRBV3-1 (or the pseudogene TRBV3-2) and TRBJ1-2; no reliable D call. Germline lookup yields CDR1 LGHDT and CDR2 YNNKEL (reference sequence). The CDR3 totals 12 residues. The V end lost 1 base, the J end lost 5 bases, and 5 bases lay between the germline ends. Written as DNA, the CDR3 is TGTGCCAGCAGCCAAGCGGTATATGGCTACACCTTC. Its protein product is CASSQAVYGYTF.

This chain joins TRBV13 and TRBJ2-5; a possible D gene is TRBD2 (5 bases). Trimming stripped 5 bases from V and 4 bases from J, with 20 bases between. The CDR3 loop spans 16 amino acids. Germline CDR1 reads PRHDT; CDR2 reads FYEKMQ (reference sequence). CDR3 nucleotide sequence: TGTGCCAGCAGCAAACGGGCCCGTGACTACATAGAGACCCAGTACTTC. Translating gives CASSKRARDYIETQYF.

The genes are TRBV7-8 and TRBJ2-7; D call uncertain. V was clipped by 5 bases and J by 5 bases, with 13 bases between them. The CDR3 is made up of 13 amino acids. Germline CDR1 reads SGHVS; CDR2 reads FQNEAQ. CDR3 sequence (DNA): TGTGCCAGCAGCCTGCCTCGAGGCGACGAGCAGTACTTC. Translating it yields CASSLPRGDEQYF.

The CDR3 DNA reads TGCGCCAGCAGCCCCGGACAGGGGGCGAACTATGGCTACACCTTC. Translating it yields CASSPGQGANYGYTF. The V call is TRBV5-1, the J call TRBJ1-2; 11 bases agree with TRBD1. Germline V gives CDR1 SGHRS, CDR2 YFSETQ. J gave up 2 bases and V 4 bases, and 4 bases lay outside the gene matches. The CDR3 has 15 residues.

A remark on this clone: A junction boundary mismatches the germline segment, possibly from a read error. J is TRBJ2-1 and V is TRBV10-1, with 8 bases identical to TRBD1. Germline lookup yields CDR1 WNHNN and CDR2 SYGVQD (reference sequence). CDR3 length: 19 amino acids. This CDR3 is CASSEGPVGAQGAYNEQFF. CDR3 sequence (DNA): TGCGCCAGCAGTGAGGGCCCCGTGGGAGCGCAGGGGGCCTATAATGAGCAGTTCTTC.

The count of this clone is one. The chain's CDR3 is CASSSPNYEQYF. CDR3 nucleotide sequence: TGTGCCAGCAGCTCCCCCAACTACGAGCAGTACTTC. The chain joins TRBV6-6 to TRBJ2-7, with D uncertain. V was pared by 6 bases and J by 3 bases, with 9 bases between. The length of the CDR3 is 12 residues. Per the germline V gene, CDR1 is MNHNY and CDR2 is SVGAGI (reference sequence).

The chain carries TRBV4-2 and TRBJ1-2; a possible D gene is TRBD1 (6 bases). Germline lookup yields CDR1 LGHNA and CDR2 YNFKEQ. The length of the CDR3 is 17 residues. Deletions cut 0 bases from V and 7 bases from J, with 21 bases between. The CDR3 DNA sequence: TGTGCCAGCAGCCAAGAGGACAGAATCGCCCCCCATTTTGGCTACACCTTC. As protein: CASSQEDRIAPHFGYTF.

CDR3 DNA sequence: TGTGCCAGCAGTTACTCGAGGAAGAGGACTAATGAAAAACTGTTTTTT. Protein: CASSYSRKRTNEKLFF. This chain connects TRBV6-2 or TRBV6-3 to TRBJ1-4; D gene ambiguous. The CDR3 runs to 16 residues. Germline assignment: CDR1 MNHEY and CDR2 SVGEGT. The germline V and J ends were trimmed by 0 bases and 2 bases, with 10 bases remaining between them.

V gene TRBV5-6 combines with J gene TRBJ2-2; D is possibly TRBD1 or TRBD2 (5 bases each). Looked up from germline, CDR1 is SGHDT and CDR2 is YYEEEE. The CDR3 loop spans 15 amino acids. V was pared by 4 bases and J by 5 bases, with 15 bases between. In DNA form, the CDR3 reads TGTGCCAGCAGCCTGAGGGGTTCGAGGACCGGGGAGCTGTTTTTT. It codes for CASSLRGSRTGELFF. The full variable domain, in which reference TRBV5-6 and TRBJ2-2 provide the parts outside the CDR3, is DAGVTQSPTHLIKTRGQQVTLRCSPKSGHDTVSWYQQALGQGPQFIFQYYEEEERQRGNFPDRFSGHQFPNYSSELNVNALLLGDSALYLCASSLRGSRTGELFFGEGSRLTVL.

A single count supports this clone. The chain couples TRBV3-1 (or the pseudogene TRBV3-2) to TRBJ1-6; TRBD1 is a possible D gene (5 bases). V was clipped by 0 bases and J by 2 bases, with 11 bases between them. This CDR3 comprises 17 residues. Germline V gene sequence: CDR1 LGHDT, CDR2 YNNKEL (reference sequence). CDR3 sequence reads: CASSQELGVTYNSPLHF. The CDR3 nucleotides are TGTGCCAGCAGCCAAGAGTTGGGGGTAACCTATAATTCACCCCTCCACTTT.

The J gene is TRBJ1-4, the V gene TRBV4-2; D unresolved. With 0 bases removed from V and 14 bases from J, the gap between germline ends came to 13 bases. From germline, CDR1 is LGHNA and CDR2 YNFKEQ. This CDR3 is built from 13 residues. CDR3: CASSQDPEGHLFF. CDR3 bases: TGTGCCAGCAGCCAAGATCCTGAGGGCCACCTGTTTTTT.

V gene TRBV5-1 combines with J gene TRBJ1-4; no clear D gene. The V gene lost 0 bases and the J gene lost 4 bases, with 10 bases spanning the gap. CDR1 is SGHRS and CDR2 is YFSETQ in the germline V gene. This CDR3 region has 15 residues. DNA of the CDR3: TGCGCCAGCAGCTTGGGGGTCCCGATTAATGAAAAACTGTTTTTT. As protein: CASSLGVPINEKLFF.

J is TRBJ2-7 and V is TRBV5-6; 13 nucleotides line up with TRBD2. CDR1 is SGHDT, CDR2 YYEEEE, per germline. J lost 1 base, V lost 5 bases, and 0 bases had no gene match. This CDR3 is 14 amino acids long. The CDR3 region has the DNA TGTGCCAGCAGGGGACTAGCGGGGTCCTACGAGCAGTACGTC. Protein sequence: CASRGLAGSYEQYV.

This chain connects TRBV30 to TRBJ1-5; D unresolved. The CDR3 length is 13 residues. CDR1 and CDR2 (germline): GTSNPN, SVGIG (reference sequence). With 2 bases removed from V and 11 bases from J, the gap between germline ends came to 16 bases. The CDR3: CAWSPYMGEAQHF. The CDR3 nucleotides read TGTGCCTGGAGTCCATACATGGGAGAAGCCCAGCATTTT.